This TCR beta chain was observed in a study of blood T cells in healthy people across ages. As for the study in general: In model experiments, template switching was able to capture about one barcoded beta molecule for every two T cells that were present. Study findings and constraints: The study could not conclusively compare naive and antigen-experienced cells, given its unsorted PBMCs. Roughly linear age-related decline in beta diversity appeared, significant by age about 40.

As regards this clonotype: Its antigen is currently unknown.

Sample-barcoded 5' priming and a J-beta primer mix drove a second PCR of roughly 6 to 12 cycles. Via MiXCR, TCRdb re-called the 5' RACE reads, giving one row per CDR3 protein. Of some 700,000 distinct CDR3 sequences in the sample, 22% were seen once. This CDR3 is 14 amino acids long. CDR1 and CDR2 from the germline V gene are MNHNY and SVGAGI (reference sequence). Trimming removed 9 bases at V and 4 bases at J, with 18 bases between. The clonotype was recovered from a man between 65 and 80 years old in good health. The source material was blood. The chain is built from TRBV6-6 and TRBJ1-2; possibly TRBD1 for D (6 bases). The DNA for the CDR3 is TGTGCCAGTCGGGGGGGCGCAGGAGGCTATGGCTACACCTTC. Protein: CASRGGAGGYGYTF.